These 25 T cell receptor beta chains were all obtained from the same sample, sequenced in a study of T cells expressing NK-cell markers. With the 5' RACE reads reprocessed, TCRdb shows one record per CDR3 protein and no DNA. The sample has hundreds of thousands of distinct CDR3 sequences. The specimen was blood T cells: a sorted CD56 or NKG2C T cell subset, CD4+ or CD8+ T cells, or bulk PBMC T cells (not recorded which). Receptor source: a woman between 18 and 70 years old in good health.

V is TRBV29-1 and J is TRBJ2-1; TCRdb names TRBD2, which stays unverified in the absence of DNA. Germline CDR1 and CDR2: SQVTM and ANQGSEA. There are 17 residues in the CDR3. The CDR3 protein is CSVEGGGSGLPYNEQFF.

V is TRBV18 and J is TRBJ2-5. The CDR3 is 12 amino acids. The germline V gene has CDR1 KGHSH and CDR2 LQKENI. The chain's CDR3 is CASSPKQETQYF. Full variable domain (outside the CDR3, taken from reference TRBV18 and TRBJ2-5): NAGVMQNPRHLVRRRGQEARLRCSPMKGHSHVYWYRQLPEEGLKFMVYLQKENIIDESGMPKERFSAEFPKEGPSILRIQQVVRGDSAAYFCASSPKQETQYFGPGTRLLVL.

This chain joins TRBV11-2 and TRBJ2-2. This CDR3 has 15 residues. The V gene's germline CDR1 is SGHAT and CDR2 FQNNGV. CDR3 sequence reads: CASSFWTVNTGELFF.

The J gene is TRBJ2-1, the V gene TRBV6-5; the TCRdb D gene call, TRBD1, has no DNA to confirm it. This CDR3 is built from 14 residues. The germline CDR1 and CDR2 sequences are MNHEY and SVGAGI. The CDR3 region is CASSSGSFFNEQFF.

The V call is TRBV5-1, the J call TRBJ1-5; TCRdb designates TRBD1, a call that cannot be tested without DNA. Germline-derived CDR1 and CDR2 are SGHRS and YFSETQ. The CDR3 contains 15 residues. The CDR3 sequence is CASSLQGYSNQPQHF.

The chain has TRBV11-2 and TRBJ2-5; without DNA, the TCRdb call of TRBD2 cannot be checked. The germline CDR1 and CDR2 sequences are SGHAT and FQNNGV. The CDR3 extends over 15 amino acids. The CDR3 is CASSARSVGSETQYF.

The gene calls are TRBV20-1 and TRBJ2-3; the TCRdb D gene call, TRBD1, has no DNA to confirm it. The CDR3 is 14 residues long. Germline lookup yields CDR1 DFQATT and CDR2 SNEGSKA (reference sequence). The CDR3 is CSAGPTGSTDTQYF.

The chain links TRBV5-5 to TRBJ2-5; the D call of TRBD1 rests on TCRdb alone, since no DNA is present to check it. This CDR3 spans 14 amino acids. Germline assignment: CDR1 SGHKS and CDR2 YYEKEE (reference sequence). This CDR3 reads CASSLTPGVETQYF.

This chain connects TRBV4-2 to TRBJ2-3; TCRdb designates TRBD2, a call that cannot be tested without DNA. The germline V gene has CDR1 LGHNA and CDR2 YNFKEQ. The CDR3 has 17 residues. The CDR3 region is CASSQVRISESTDTQYF.

The chain carries TRBV5-1 and TRBJ1-4. This CDR3 spans 16 amino acids. Germline CDR1 is SGHRS and CDR2 is YFSETQ. This CDR3 reads CASSLGSSGVAEKLFF. Drawing the rest from reference TRBV5-1 and TRBJ1-4, the complete variable domain is KAGVTQTPRYLIKTRGQQVTLSCSPISGHRSVSWYQQTPGQGLQFLFEYFSETQRNKGNFPGRFSGRQFSNSRSEMNVSTLELGDSALYLCASSLGSSGVAEKLFFGSGTQLSVL.

This chain uses TRBV7-9 with TRBJ1-1. This CDR3 is built from 14 residues. Germline values: CDR1 SEHNR, CDR2 FQNEAQ (reference sequence). CDR3 loop: CASSFGRLSPGAFF. Full variable domain (outside the CDR3, taken from reference TRBV7-9 and TRBJ1-1): DTGVSQNPRHKITKRGQNVTFRCDPISEHNRLYWYRQTLGQGPEFLTYFQNEAQLEKSRLLSDRFSAERPKGSFSTLEIQRTEQGDSAMYLCASSFGRLSPGAFFGQGTRLTVV.

The chain recombines TRBV20-1 with TRBJ2-3; TCRdb's D gene call, TRBD2, goes unchecked for lack of DNA. The CDR3 contains 15 residues. Germline V gene lookup returns CDR1 DFQATT and CDR2 SNEGSKA (reference sequence). This CDR3 reads CSAGGGSGGTDTQYF.

The rearrangement links TRBV5-4 to TRBJ2-5. Germline values: CDR1 SGHNT, CDR2 YYREEE (reference sequence). The CDR3 covers 14 residues. The CDR3: CASSLVHAQETQYF.

This sequence joins TRBV12-3 or TRBV12-4 and TRBJ1-2. This CDR3 has 13 amino acids. The CDR3 reads CASSFSADYGYTF.

The V call is TRBV20-1, the J call TRBJ2-7. Germline CDR1 and CDR2: DFQATT and SNEGSKA (reference sequence). CDR3 length equals 12 residues. Here the CDR3 reads CSASGYSYEQYF.

The gene calls are TRBV18 and TRBJ2-1; the TCRdb D gene call, TRBD2, has no DNA to confirm it. The CDR3 covers 16 residues. The germline CDR1 and CDR2 sequences are KGHSH and LQKENI. CDR3: CASSPLWVSGTNEQFF.

The CDR3 spells CASSYSGGEQFF. The chain uses TRBV3-1 and TRBJ2-1; with no DNA, the TCRdb D assignment of TRBD2 cannot be verified. The CDR3 covers 12 residues. CDR1 LGHDT and CDR2 YNNKEL come from the germline V gene (reference sequence).

The V call is TRBV7-2, the J call TRBJ2-1; TCRdb reports TRBD2, a call that lacks DNA to check it against. CDR1 and CDR2 from the germline V gene are SGHTA and FQGNSA. The length of the CDR3 is 16 residues. The chain's CDR3 is CASSLRGLAGNNEQFF.

This chain joins TRBV10-3 and TRBJ1-1. Germline CDR1 and CDR2: ENHRY and SYGVKD. The CDR3 is 12 amino acids. CDR3 sequence: CAIRAANTEAFF.

The chain combines TRBV4-3 with TRBJ2-1; no DNA is available, so the TRBD1 call from TCRdb remains unchecked. Germline V gene sequence: CDR1 LGHNA, CDR2 YSLEER. This CDR3 spans 16 amino acids. Here the CDR3 reads CASSQAVAGGYNEQFF.

The chain carries TRBV4-3 and TRBJ2-5; TCRdb gives TRBD2 as the D gene, but with no DNA this cannot be confirmed. In germline, CDR1 is LGHNA, CDR2 YSLEER. The CDR3 loop spans 15 amino acids. The CDR3 loop is CASSQVGGGSETQYF.

V gene TRBV20-1 combines with J gene TRBJ2-1; the TCRdb D gene call, TRBD1, has no DNA to confirm it. Germline CDR1 reads DFQATT; CDR2 reads SNEGSKA (reference sequence). CDR3 size: 15 residues. The CDR3 loop is CSAPRRDRGYNEQFF.

V usage is TRBV20-1 and J usage is TRBJ1-5. The CDR3 runs 15 residues. Germline CDR1 DFQATT, CDR2 SNEGSKA (reference sequence). This chain's CDR3 is CSASQQNGLGQPQHF.

This rearrangement joins TRBV5-1 to TRBJ1-3. CDR1 is SGHRS and CDR2 is YFSETQ in the germline V gene. The CDR3 runs to 14 residues. The CDR3 loop reads CASSRDYSGNTIYF.

This chain uses TRBV7-2 with TRBJ2-2; the D call of TRBD2 rests on TCRdb alone, since no DNA is present to check it. The CDR3 contains 15 residues. Looked up from germline, CDR1 is SGHTA and CDR2 is FQGNSA. The CDR3 protein is CASSFGLAVTGELFF.